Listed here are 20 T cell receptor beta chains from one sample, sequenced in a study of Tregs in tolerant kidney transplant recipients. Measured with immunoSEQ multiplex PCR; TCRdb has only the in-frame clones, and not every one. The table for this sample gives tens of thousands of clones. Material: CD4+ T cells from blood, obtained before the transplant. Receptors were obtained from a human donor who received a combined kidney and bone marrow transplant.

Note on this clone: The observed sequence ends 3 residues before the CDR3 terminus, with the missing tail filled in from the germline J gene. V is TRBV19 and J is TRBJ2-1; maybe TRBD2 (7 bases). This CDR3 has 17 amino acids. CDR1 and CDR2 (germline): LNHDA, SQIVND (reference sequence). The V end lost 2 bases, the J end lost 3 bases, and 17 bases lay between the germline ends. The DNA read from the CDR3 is TGTGCCAGTAGTATACAAAATTGGGGGGGGCACTACAATGAG. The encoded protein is CASSIQNWGGHYNE. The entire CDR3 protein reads CASSIQNWGGHYNEQFF.

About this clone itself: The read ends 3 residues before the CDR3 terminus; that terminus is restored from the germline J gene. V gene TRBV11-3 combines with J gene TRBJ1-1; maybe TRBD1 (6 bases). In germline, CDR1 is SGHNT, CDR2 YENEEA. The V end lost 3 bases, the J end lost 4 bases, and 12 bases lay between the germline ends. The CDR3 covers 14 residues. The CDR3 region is CASSFPTGTTEAFF. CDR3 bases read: TGTGCCAGCAGCTTCCCCACAGGGACCACTGAA.

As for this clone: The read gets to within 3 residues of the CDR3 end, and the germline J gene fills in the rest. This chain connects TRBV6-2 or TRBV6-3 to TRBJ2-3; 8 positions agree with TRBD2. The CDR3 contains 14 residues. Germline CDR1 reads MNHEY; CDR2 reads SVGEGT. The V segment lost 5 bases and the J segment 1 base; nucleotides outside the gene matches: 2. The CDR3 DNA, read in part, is TGTGCCAGCAGTGAGACTAGCGGCACAGATACG. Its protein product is CASSETSGTDT. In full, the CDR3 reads CASSETSGTDTQYF.

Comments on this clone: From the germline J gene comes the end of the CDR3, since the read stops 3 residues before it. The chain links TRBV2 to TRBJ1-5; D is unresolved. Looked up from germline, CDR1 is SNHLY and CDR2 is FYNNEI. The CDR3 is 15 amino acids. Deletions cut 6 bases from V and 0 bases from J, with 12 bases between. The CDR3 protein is CASSLQRNSNQPQHF. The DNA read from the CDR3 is TGTGCCAGCAGCTTACAGCGGAATAGCAATCAGCCC.

The covered CDR3 bases are TGTGCCAGCAGCCCGGAAGGGGGATGGAACACCGGGGAG. The encoded protein is CASSPEGGWNTGE. The complete CDR3 protein is CASSPEGGWNTGELFF. This chain connects TRBV7-7 to TRBJ2-2; weak D call: TRBD1 (6 bases). The missing CDR3 end, 3 residues past where the read stops, is filled in from the germline J gene. V lost 5 bases and J lost 1, with 14 bases in between. Germline values: CDR1 SSHAT, CDR2 FNYEAQ (reference sequence). The length of the CDR3 is 16 residues.

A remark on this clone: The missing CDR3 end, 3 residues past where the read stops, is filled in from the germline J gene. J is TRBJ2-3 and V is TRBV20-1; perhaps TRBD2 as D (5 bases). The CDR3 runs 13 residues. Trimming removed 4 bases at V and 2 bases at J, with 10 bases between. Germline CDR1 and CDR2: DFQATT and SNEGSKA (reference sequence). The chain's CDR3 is CSATLSDTDTQYF. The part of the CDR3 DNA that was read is TGCAGTGCTACCCTTAGCGACACAGATACG.

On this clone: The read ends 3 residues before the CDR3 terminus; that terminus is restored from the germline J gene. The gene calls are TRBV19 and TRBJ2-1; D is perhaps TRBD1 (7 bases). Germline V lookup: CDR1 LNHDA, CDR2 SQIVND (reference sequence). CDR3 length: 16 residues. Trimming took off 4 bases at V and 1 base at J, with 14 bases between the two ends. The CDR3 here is CASSRQGGGSYNEQFF. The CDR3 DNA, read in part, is TGTGCCAGTAGTAGACAGGGTGGGGGGTCCTACAATGAG.

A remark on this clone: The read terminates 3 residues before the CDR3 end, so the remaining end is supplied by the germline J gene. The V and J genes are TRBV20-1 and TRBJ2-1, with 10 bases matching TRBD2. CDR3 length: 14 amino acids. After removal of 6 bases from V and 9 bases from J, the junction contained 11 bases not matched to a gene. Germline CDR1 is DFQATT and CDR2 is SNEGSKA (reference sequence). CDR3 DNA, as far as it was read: TGCAGTGCCCCCCTAGCGGGAGTCTTCTTTGAG. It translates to CSAPLAGVFFE. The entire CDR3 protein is CSAPLAGVFFEQFF.

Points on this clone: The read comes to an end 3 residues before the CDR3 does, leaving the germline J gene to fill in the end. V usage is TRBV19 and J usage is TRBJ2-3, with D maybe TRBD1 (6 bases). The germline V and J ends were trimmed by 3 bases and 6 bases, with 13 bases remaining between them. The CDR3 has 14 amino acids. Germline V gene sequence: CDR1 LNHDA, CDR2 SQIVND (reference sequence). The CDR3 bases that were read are TGTGCCAGTAGTATCACCCCGACAGGTGATACG. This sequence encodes CASSITPTGDT. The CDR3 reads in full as CASSITPTGDTQYF. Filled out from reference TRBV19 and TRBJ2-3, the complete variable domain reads DGGITQSPKYLFRKEGQNVTLSCEQNLNHDAMYWYRQDPGQGLRLIYYSQIVNDFQKGDIAEGYSVSREKKESFPLTVTSAQKNPTAFYLCASSITPTGDTQYFGPGTRLTVL.

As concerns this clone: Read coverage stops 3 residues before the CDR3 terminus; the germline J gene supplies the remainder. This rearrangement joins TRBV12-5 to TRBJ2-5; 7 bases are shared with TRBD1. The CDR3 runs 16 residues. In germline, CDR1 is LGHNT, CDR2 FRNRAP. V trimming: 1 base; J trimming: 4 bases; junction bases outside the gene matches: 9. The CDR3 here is CASGLERDRGGETQYF. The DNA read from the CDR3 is TGTGCTAGTGGTTTGGAAAGGGACAGAGGGGGAGAGACC.

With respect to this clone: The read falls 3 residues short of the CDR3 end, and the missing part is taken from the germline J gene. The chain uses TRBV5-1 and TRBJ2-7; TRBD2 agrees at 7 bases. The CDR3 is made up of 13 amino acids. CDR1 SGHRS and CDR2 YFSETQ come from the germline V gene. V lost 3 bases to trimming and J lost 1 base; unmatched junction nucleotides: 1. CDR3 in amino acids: CASSWGGSYEQYF. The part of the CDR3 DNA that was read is TGCGCCAGCAGCTGGGGGGGTTCCTACGAG.

The CDR3 DNA, read in part, is TGTGCCAGCAGCTTATACAGGGAGGATTCACCC. It translates to CASSLYREDSP. The full-length CDR3 reads as CASSLYREDSPLHF. The chain has TRBV7-2 and TRBJ1-6; weak D call: TRBD1 (6 bases). The sequence runs out 3 residues before the end of the CDR3; the remainder is reconstructed from the germline J gene. The germline V and J ends were trimmed by 2 bases and 8 bases, with 10 bases remaining between them. CDR3 length: 14 amino acids. From germline, CDR1 is SGHTA and CDR2 FQGNSA.

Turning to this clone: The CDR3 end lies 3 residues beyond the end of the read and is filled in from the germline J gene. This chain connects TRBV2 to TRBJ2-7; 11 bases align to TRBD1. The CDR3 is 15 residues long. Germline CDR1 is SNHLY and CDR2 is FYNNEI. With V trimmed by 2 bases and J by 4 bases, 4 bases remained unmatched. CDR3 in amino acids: CASSETDRGRYEQYF. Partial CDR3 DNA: TGTGCCAGCAGTGAAACGGACAGGGGGCGGTACGAG.

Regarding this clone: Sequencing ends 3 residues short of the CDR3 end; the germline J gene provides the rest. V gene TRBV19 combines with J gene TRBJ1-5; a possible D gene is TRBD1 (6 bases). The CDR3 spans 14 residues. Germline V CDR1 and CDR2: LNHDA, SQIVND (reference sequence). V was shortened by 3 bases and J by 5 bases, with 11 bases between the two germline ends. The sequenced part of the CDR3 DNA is TGTGCCAGTAGTATTCGTCCAGGGGATCAGCCC. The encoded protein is CASSIRPGDQP. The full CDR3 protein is CASSIRPGDQPQHF.

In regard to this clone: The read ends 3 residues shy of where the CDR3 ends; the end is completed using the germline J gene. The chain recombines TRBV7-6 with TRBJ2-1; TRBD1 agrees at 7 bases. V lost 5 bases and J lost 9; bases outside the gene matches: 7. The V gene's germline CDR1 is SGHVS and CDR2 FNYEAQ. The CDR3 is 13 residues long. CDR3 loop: CASSTRQGGEQFF. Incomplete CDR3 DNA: TGTGCCAGCAGCACCCGACAGGGTGGTGAG. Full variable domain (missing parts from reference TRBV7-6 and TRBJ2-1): GAGVSQSPRYKVTKRGQDVALRCDPISGHVSLYWYRQALGQGPEFLTYFNYEAQQDKSGLPNDRFSAERPEGSISTLTIQRTEQRDSAMYRCASSTRQGGEQFFGPGTRLTVL.

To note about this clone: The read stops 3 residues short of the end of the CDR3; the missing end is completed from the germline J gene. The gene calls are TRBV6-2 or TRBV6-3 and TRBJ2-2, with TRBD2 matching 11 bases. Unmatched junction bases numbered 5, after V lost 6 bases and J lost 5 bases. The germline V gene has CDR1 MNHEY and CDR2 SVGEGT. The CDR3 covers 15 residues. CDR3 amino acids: CASSPLAGVTGELFF. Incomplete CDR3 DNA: TGTGCCAGCAGCCCACTAGCGGGAGTTACCGGGGAG.

The CDR3 sequence: CASRRTALHF. The CDR3 bases that were read are TGTGCCAGCAGGCGGACAGCC. The V and J genes are TRBV12-3 or TRBV12-4 and TRBJ1-6; tentative D call: TRBD1 (6 bases). The read gets to within 3 residues of the CDR3 end, and the germline J gene fills in the rest. This CDR3 contains 10 residues.

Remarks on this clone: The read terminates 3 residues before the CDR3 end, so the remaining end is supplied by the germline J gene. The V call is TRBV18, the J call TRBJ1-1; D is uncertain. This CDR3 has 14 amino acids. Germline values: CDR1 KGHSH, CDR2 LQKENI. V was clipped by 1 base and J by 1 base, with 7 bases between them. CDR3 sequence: CASSPQGKNTEAFF. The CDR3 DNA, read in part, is TGTGCCAGCTCACCACAGGGCAAGAACACTGAA.

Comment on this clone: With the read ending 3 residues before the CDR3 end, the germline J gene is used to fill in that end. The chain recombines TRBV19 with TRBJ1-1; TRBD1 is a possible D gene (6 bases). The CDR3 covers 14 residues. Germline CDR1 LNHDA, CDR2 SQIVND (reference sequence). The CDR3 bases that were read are TGTGCCAGTAATTTCAATGACAGGCCGGATAAA. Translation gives CASNFNDRPDK. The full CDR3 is CASNFNDRPDKAFF.

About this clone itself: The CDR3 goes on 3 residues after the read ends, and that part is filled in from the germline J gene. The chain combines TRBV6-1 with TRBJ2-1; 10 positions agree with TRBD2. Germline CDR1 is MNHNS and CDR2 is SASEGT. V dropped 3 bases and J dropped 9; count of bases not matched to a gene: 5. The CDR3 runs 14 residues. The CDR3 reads CASSDKRGGSEQFF. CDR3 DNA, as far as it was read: TGTGCCAGCAGTGATAAGCGGGGGGGTAGTGAG.